This T cell receptor beta chain originates from a study of beta chain features in type 1 diabetes. Turning to this clone: Its antigen is as yet unknown.

The CDR3 contains 15 residues. V was trimmed by 3 bases and J by 0 bases, leaving 9 bases between them. Germline CDR1 MGHRA, CDR2 YSYEKL. The whole isolated RNA underwent reverse transcription, so sequencing captured expressed TCRB transcripts. Assay used: immunoSEQ multiplex PCR; TCRdb lists only in-frame clones, some missing. The table lists about 700,000 clones, about an eighth of them singletons. Study results and caveats: Among all four CD4+ subsets, Type 1 diabetes patients had TCRB CDR3s that were moderately but significantly shorter. Naive, central memory and Treg TCRB repertoires seemed to resemble each other more closely in patients than they did in healthy donors.

The TCR sequence derives from a man in his late teens or twenties with type 1 diabetes. The gene calls are TRBV4-1 and TRBJ1-5, with a possible D match to TRBD1 (5 bases). The sample consisted of naive CD4+ T cells from blood. The CDR3 region has the DNA TGCGCCAGCAGCCAGGGGGGGTTTAGCAATCAGCCCCAGCATTTT. It encodes CASSQGGFSNQPQHF.